This TCR beta chain emerged from a study of blood T cell repertoires in COVID-19 (dated by TCRdb to about 2020). Regarding the study in general: Samples covering the acute and convalescent phases of COVID-19 were provided by collaborators in the United States, Italy and Spain. The prospective study material was composed of cDNA or gDNA derived from T cells, B-cell-depleted T cells, or PBMCs. Subjects who had been exposed to COVID-19, were actively infected with it, or had recovered from it provided the deeply sampled blood TCRbeta repertoires that made up the dataset. The repertoires were released in a freely available public database intended as a resource for research on the immune response to SARS-CoV-2. The samples were drawn from the first 160 participants of the ongoing ImmuneRACE study and from some 1,300 subjects provided by 6 global collaborators. The sample metadata nearly always contained a de-identified subject ID, COVID-19 status, age in years and sex. Where HLA class I and class II types were available, the types were taken from metadata supplied by the sample provider, not from assay-based typing.

The CDR3 contains 14 residues, cysteine and phenylalanine counted. CDR3 DNA only is kept here, 42 bases in frame from base 1. Per the germline V gene, KGHSH is the CDR1 and LQKENI is the CDR2. V lost 3 bases and J lost 10 bases, and the count of bases not matched to a germline gene is 5. TCRbeta CDR3 regions were amplified from genomic DNA using the immunoSEQ Assay, a bias-controlled multiplex PCR. Turning to the authors' computational methods: The number of nucleated cells in each sample was estimated by amplification of reference gene primers within the assay. To quantify the absolute abundance of each unique TCRbeta CDR3 rearrangement, sequence reads were collapsed and filtered. For each sample, productive Simpson clonality was calculated as the square root of Simpson's diversity index across productive rearrangements. TCRdb retrieved this table from immuneACCESS and kept in-frame rearrangements only. Not all clones are present; in checked studies, unresolved V genes account for under half, and no reason is known for the remainder. V and J calls and clone size come straight from that table; D and trimming were deduced from the DNA. In all, the sample holds about 270,000 clones, and approximately 89% of those were seen once. The leading ten clones occupy 8.5% to 9% of the sample.

Each collaborating institution followed its own protocols to collect whole blood in K2EDTA tubes. For TCRbeta analysis, collaborators shipped samples in one of three forms: frozen whole blood, isolated PBMCs, or DNA extracted from either of those sample types. Overall results and qualifications from the work: Clinical and demographic metadata were provided uncurated, with the amount varying by source and participant.

With respect to this clone: Its antigen is still unknown. It has no much larger one-base neighbor in the sample; base qualities were not kept.

The clonotype was recovered from a man aged 35 to 55 with active or convalescent COVID-19. Rearrangement joined TRBV18 to TRBJ1-6; 8 bases in between match TRBD1. The source material was peripheral blood. The DNA sequence is as follows: TGTGCCAGCTCACCTAGGGACAGGCAATCACCCCTCCACTTT. This encodes CASSPRDRQSPLHF. Reference TRBV18 and TRBJ1-6 genes cover what lies past the CDR3, so the full variable domain is NAGVMQNPRHLVRRRGQEARLRCSPMKGHSHVYWYRQLPEEGLKFMVYLQKENIIDESGMPKERFSAEFPKEGPSILRIQQVVRGDSAAYFCASSPRDRQSPLHFGNGTRLTVT.